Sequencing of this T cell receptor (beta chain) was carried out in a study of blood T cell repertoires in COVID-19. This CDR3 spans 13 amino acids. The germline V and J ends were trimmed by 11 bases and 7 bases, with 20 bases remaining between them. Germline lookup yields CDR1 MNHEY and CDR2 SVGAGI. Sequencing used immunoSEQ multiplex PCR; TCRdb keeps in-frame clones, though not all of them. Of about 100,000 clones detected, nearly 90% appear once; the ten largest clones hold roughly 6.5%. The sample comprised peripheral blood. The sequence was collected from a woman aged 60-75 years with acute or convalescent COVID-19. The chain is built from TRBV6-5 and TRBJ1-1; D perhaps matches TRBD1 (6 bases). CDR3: CAGAPGGLSEAFF. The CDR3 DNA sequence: TGTGCCGGGGCTCCGGGGGGGCTGAGTGAAGCTTTCTTT.